Each of the 30 T cell receptor beta chains below was sequenced from the same sample in a study of T cells in localized non-small cell lung cancer. The method was immunoSEQ multiplex PCR; TCRdb's version includes in-frame clones alone and lacks a portion of them. The sample has some 22,000 clones, more than 85% seen once. The sequences come from PBMCs, collected before any cancer treatment. Receptor source: a man between 35 and 75 years old with stage II squamous cell lung carcinoma.

The chain recombines TRBV21-1 with TRBJ2-2; the table's D call, TRBD1, has no DNA check behind it. TRBV21-1 is classified as a pseudogene. CDR3 size: 18 residues. The CDR3 DNA reads as TGTGCCAGCAGCCCCCAAGGACCCGGGACAGGGGATTCCGGGGAGCTGTTTTTT. Protein: CASSPQGPGTGDSGELFF.

This clone was picked up a small number of times. The CDR3 spells CASSLWGTQPQHF. As DNA, the CDR3 is TGTGCCAGCAGCTTGTGGGGGACCCAGCCCCAGCATTTT. The chain joins TRBV5-4 to TRBJ1-5; weak D call: TRBD1 (5 bases). Trimming stripped 1 base from V and 7 bases from J, with 9 bases between. There are 13 residues in the CDR3. Looked up from germline, CDR1 is SGHNT and CDR2 is YYREEE (reference sequence). Full variable domain (rest looked up from reference TRBV5-4 and TRBJ1-5): ETGVTQSPTHLIKTRGQQVTLRCSSQSGHNTVSWYQQALGQGPQFIFQYYREEENGRGNFPPRFSGLQFPNYSSELNVNALELDDSALYLCASSLWGTQPQHFGDGTRLSIL.

The chain combines TRBV7-2 with TRBJ2-7; D perhaps matches TRBD2 (5 bases). CDR1 is SGHTA, CDR2 FQGNSA, per germline. The CDR3 covers 16 residues. V was trimmed by 0 bases and J by 4 bases, leaving 16 bases between them. Written as DNA, the CDR3 is TGTGCCAGCAGCTTAGCAGGAGGAGCGTCTATGTACGAGCAGTACTTC. This translates into CASSLAGGASMYEQYF.

CDR3 protein: CASSLSHPGLAGAGTGELFF. The DNA for the CDR3 is TGTGCCAGCAGCTTATCACATCCGGGACTAGCGGGGGCGGGGACCGGGGAGCTGTTTTTT. The chain recombines TRBV7-8 with TRBJ2-2; 14 positions agree with TRBD2. The CDR3 has 20 residues. Germline trimming cut 2 bases from V and 5 bases from J; bases unmatched to any gene: 13. Per the germline V gene, CDR1 is SGHVS and CDR2 is FQNEAQ.

The chain couples TRBV18 to TRBJ1-6; no clear D. From germline, CDR1 is KGHSH and CDR2 LQKENI. Trimming pared 8 bases from V and 8 bases from J, leaving 13 bases between. This CDR3 region has 13 residues. The CDR3 DNA is TGTGCCAGCGGACCAGGAGGAGATTCACCCCTCCACTTT. Translated, it gives CASGPGGDSPLHF.

This rearrangement joins TRBV10-3 to TRBJ2-3; 14 bases are shared with TRBD2. Germline values: CDR1 ENHRY, CDR2 SYGVKD. The CDR3 is 15 residues long. With V trimmed by 11 bases and J by 2 bases, 6 bases remained unmatched. CDR3 DNA: TGTGCCGTAAAGGGACTAGCGGGGGACACAGATACGCAGTATTTT. This encodes CAVKGLAGDTDTQYF.

The gene calls are TRBV10-3 and TRBJ1-1; D unclear. Germline V gene lookup returns CDR1 ENHRY and CDR2 SYGVKD. The CDR3 totals 10 residues. V gave up 1 base and J gave up 10 bases, with 4 bases separating them. CDR3 loop: CAISELRAFF. The DNA of the CDR3 is TGTGCCATCAGTGAGTTAAGAGCTTTCTTT.

This clone was found once. The J gene is TRBJ2-5, the V gene TRBV6-1; weak D call: TRBD1 (6 bases). Trimming stripped 2 bases from V and 5 bases from J, with 12 bases between. The length of the CDR3 is 14 residues. The V gene's germline CDR1 is MNHNS and CDR2 SASEGT. The CDR3 DNA reads as TGTGCCAGCAGTGAACAGGGGTGGAAGGAGACCCAGTACTTC. Translation: CASSEQGWKETQYF.

The rearrangement links TRBV11-2 to TRBJ2-7; D ambiguous. In germline, CDR1 is SGHAT, CDR2 FQNNGV. Trimming removed 2 bases from V and 2 bases from J, with 10 bases in between. There are 14 residues in the CDR3. DNA of the CDR3: TGTGCCAGCAGCTTAAGCAGATCCACCTACGAGCAGTACTTC. The encoded protein is CASSLSRSTYEQYF.

The rearrangement links TRBV19 to TRBJ2-7; 7 nucleotides agree with TRBD1. The CDR3 has 13 residues. V lost 3 bases, J lost 3 bases, and 2 bases stayed unmatched. CDR1 and CDR2 (germline): LNHDA, SQIVND (reference sequence). CDR3 amino acids: CASSIRDSYEQYF. DNA for the CDR3: TGTGCCAGTAGTATCCGGGACAGCTACGAGCAGTACTTC.

This clone was seen a single time. The chain links TRBV10-1 to TRBJ1-1; unclear D gene. V was pared by 0 bases and J by 5 bases, with 10 bases between. Germline V gene data show CDR1 as WNHNN and CDR2 as SYGVQD (reference sequence). CDR3 length equals 14 residues. This CDR3 is CASSESFRATEAFF. The CDR3 DNA reads TGCGCCAGCAGTGAGTCGTTCCGCGCGACTGAAGCTTTCTTT.

This clone was observed a single time. The junction shows a germline mismatch at one end, possibly a read error. The chain carries TRBV7-9 and TRBJ2-7; 11 bases map to TRBD2. The CDR3 has 13 residues. Germline CDR1 reads SEHNR; CDR2 reads FQNEAQ (reference sequence). This CDR3 reads CASSPPGLAASYF. CDR3 DNA sequence: TGTGCCAGCAGCCCTCCGGGACTAGCGGCTTCTTATTTC.

The rearrangement joins TRBV4-1 to TRBJ2-5; D is possibly TRBD1 or TRBD2 (5 bases each). Germline loops: CDR1 MGHRA, CDR2 YSYEKL. This CDR3 comprises 15 residues. Trimming removed 0 bases at V and 5 bases at J, with 13 bases between. In DNA, the CDR3 is TGCGCCAGCAGCCAAGATACGCGGTGGGGGGAGACCCAGTACTTC. Translating gives CASSQDTRWGETQYF.

In DNA, the CDR3 is TGCGCCAGCAGCTTGGCCTCTAGCGGGGCCTACGAGCAGTACTTC. Its translation: CASSLASSGAYEQYF. The chain has TRBV5-1 and TRBJ2-7, with 9 nucleotides matching TRBD2. The CDR3 consists of 15 residues. V gave up 0 bases and J gave up 2 bases; unmatched junction bases: 3. The V gene's germline CDR1 is SGHRS and CDR2 YFSETQ.

The chain carries TRBV5-6 and TRBJ1-6, with no clear D. Germline V gene data show CDR1 as SGHDT and CDR2 as YYEEEE. The CDR3 consists of 14 residues. Trimming shortened V by 0 bases and J by 4 bases, and 5 bases separated the two germline ends. The CDR3, as DNA: TGTGCCAGCAGCTTGGAACAGTATAATTCACCCCTCCACTTT. This gives the protein CASSLEQYNSPLHF.

The table lists this clone with a count of one. V usage is TRBV4-1 and J usage is TRBJ1-1; 7 bases agree with TRBD1. Germline V CDR1 and CDR2: MGHRA, YSYEKL. Trimming took 2 bases from V and 4 from J; bases not matched to a gene: 7. The CDR3 is 15 residues long. In DNA, the CDR3 is TGCGCCAGCAGCCAACCGACAGGGATTCCCACTGAAGCTTTCTTT. Translating gives CASSQPTGIPTEAFF.

The chain carries TRBV5-6 and TRBJ2-1, with D hard to call. The germline gives CDR1 SGHDT, CDR2 YYEEEE. This CDR3 spans 13 amino acids. The V end lost 2 bases, the J end lost 4 bases, and 7 bases lay between the germline ends. This chain's CDR3 is CASSFRVYNEQFF. In DNA, the CDR3 is TGTGCCAGCAGCTTCCGGGTTTACAATGAGCAGTTCTTC.

A single count supports this clone. The chain combines TRBV30 with TRBJ1-3; D uncertain. The CDR3 covers 13 residues. In germline, CDR1 is GTSNPN, CDR2 SVGIG (reference sequence). Trimming cost V 4 bases and J 0 bases, with 7 bases left between them. CDR3 nucleotide sequence: TGTGCCTGGATAGGGAGCTCTGGAAACACCATATATTTT. This gives the protein CAWIGSSGNTIYF.

This chain connects TRBV10-1 to TRBJ1-1; possibly TRBD1 for D (5 bases). V was clipped by 3 bases and J by 5 bases, with 10 bases between them. CDR1 WNHNN and CDR2 SYGVQD come from the germline V gene (reference sequence). This CDR3 has 13 amino acids. The chain's CDR3 is CASSDGRATEAFF. The CDR3 bases are TGCGCCAGCAGTGATGGCAGGGCGACTGAAGCTTTCTTT.

V gene TRBV7-2 combines with J gene TRBJ2-7, with TRBD2 matching 8 bases. This CDR3 is 14 amino acids long. From germline, CDR1 is SGHTA and CDR2 FQGNSA. J lost 6 bases, V lost 8 bases, and 12 bases had no gene match. As DNA, the CDR3 is TGTGCCAGCCGACGGGGTAGCGGGGAAGGCGAGCAGTACTTC. Its protein is CASRRGSGEGEQYF.

V usage is TRBV23-1 and J usage is TRBJ2-6; D possibly corresponds to TRBD2 (6 bases). TRBV23-1 is classed as an ORF, of uncertain function. CDR3 length: 20 amino acids. V was clipped by 4 bases and J by 2 bases, with 24 bases between them. As DNA, the CDR3 is TGCGCCAGCAGTCTCCCGGGGGAAGACAGACCAAGAACTGGGGCCAACGTCCTGACTTTC. Its translation: CASSLPGEDRPRTGANVLTF.

In DNA form, the CDR3 reads TGTGCCTGGTACTCGACCGATTCCCGCTCTGGGGCCAACGTCCTGACTTTC. It encodes CAWYSTDSRSGANVLTF. The rearrangement joins TRBV30 to TRBJ2-6; D not resolved. Per germline, CDR1 GTSNPN and CDR2 SVGIG (reference sequence). V dropped 5 bases and J dropped 0 bases, with 17 bases sitting between them. This CDR3 region has 17 residues. The entire variable domain, with the rest obtained from reference TRBV30 and TRBJ2-6, is as follows: SQTIHQWPATLVQPVGSPLSLECTVEGTSNPNLYWYRQAAGRGLQLLFYSVGIGQISSEVPQNLSASRPQDRQFILSSKKLLLSDSGFYLCAWYSTDSRSGANVLTFGAGSRLTVL.

The chain uses TRBV6-6 and TRBJ1-1; D may be TRBD1 (5 bases). The length of the CDR3 is 15 residues. CDR1 is MNHNY and CDR2 is SVGAGI in the germline V gene (reference sequence). V lost 0 bases and J lost 5, with 13 bases in between. The CDR3 DNA reads TGTGCCAGCAGTTACTCGCGGGACGGGCGGACTGAAGCTTTCTTT. Translated: CASSYSRDGRTEAFF.

The chain links TRBV2 to TRBJ1-2; TRBD1 matches 7 bases. CDR1 and CDR2 (germline): SNHLY, FYNNEI. J lost 8 bases, V lost 7 bases, and 10 bases had no gene match. CDR3 length: 13 residues. CDR3 in DNA: TGTGCCAGCAACGACTGGACAGGCGGGGGCTACACCTTC. Amino acid sequence: CASNDWTGGGYTF. Supplemented by reference TRBV2 and TRBJ1-2, the full variable domain reads EPEVTQTPSHQVTQMGQEVILRCVPISNHLYFYWYRQILGQKVEFLVSFYNNEISEKSEIFDDQFSVERPDGSNFTLKIRSTKLEDSAMYFCASNDWTGGGYTFGSGTRLTVV.

V gene TRBV5-4 combines with J gene TRBJ1-2, with 7 bases that match TRBD1. Germline values: CDR1 SGHNT, CDR2 YYREEE (reference sequence). V lost 1 base, J lost 8 bases, and 8 bases stayed unmatched. The CDR3 covers 14 residues. This chain's CDR3 is CASSLSGTDRGYTF. The CDR3 region has the DNA TGTGCCAGCAGCTTGAGCGGGACAGACAGGGGCTACACCTTC.

The chain joins TRBV14 to TRBJ2-7; 7 positions agree with TRBD2. The CDR3 is 13 residues long. The V gene end was trimmed by 6 bases and the J gene end by 0 bases; junction bases not matched to a gene: 2. The germline V gene encodes CDR1 SGHDN and CDR2 FVKESK. CDR3 sequence (DNA): TGTGCCAGCAGAAGCGGGGCCTCCTACGAGCAGTACTTC. Amino acid sequence: CASRSGASYEQYF.

The chain joins TRBV7-9 to TRBJ2-1; D gene uncertain. Germline CDR1 is SEHNR and CDR2 is FQNEAQ (reference sequence). The CDR3 is 15 residues long. V lost 4 bases and J lost 0, with 10 bases in between. The CDR3 DNA is TGTGCCAGCAGCTCCTCCCGTAGCTCCTACAATGAGCAGTTCTTC. Translating gives CASSSSRSSYNEQFF.

This clone was recorded only once. The chain uses TRBV4-3 and TRBJ1-2, with D maybe TRBD1 (6 bases). V was pared by 3 bases and J by 8 bases, with 22 bases between. The CDR3 covers 16 residues. The germline V gene has CDR1 LGHNA and CDR2 YSLEER. The CDR3 sequence is CASSHAEGGRGRGYTF. The CDR3 region has the DNA TGCGCCAGCAGCCATGCCGAGGGGGGGCGCGGGCGAGGCTACACCTTC.

The chain is built from TRBV18 and TRBJ2-1, with 9 bases lining up with TRBD2. The CDR3 has 13 amino acids. Germline V gene sequence: CDR1 KGHSH, CDR2 LQKENI. After removal of 3 bases from V and 9 bases from J, the junction contained 3 bases not matched to a gene. This chain's CDR3 is CASSPLREGEQFF. DNA of the CDR3: TGTGCCAGCTCACCGCTGCGGGAGGGTGAGCAGTTCTTC.

The gene calls are TRBV5-5 and TRBJ2-3, with TRBD2 as a possible D gene (5 bases). Trimming took off 1 base at V and 5 bases at J, with 11 bases between the two ends. There are 14 residues in the CDR3. Germline assignment: CDR1 SGHKS and CDR2 YYEKEE (reference sequence). In DNA form, the CDR3 reads TGTGCCAGCAGCTTGAATCTAGCACAAGATACGCAGTATTTT. Translating gives CASSLNLAQDTQYF.